The clone carrying this T cell receptor (beta chain) was detected a few times. This sample is part of a study of T cells of healthy individuals. From the 5' RACE reads, TCRdb called clonotypes with MiXCR, one entry per CDR3 protein. The profile shows approximately 52,000 distinct CDR3 sequences, roughly 14% of them singletons. This clonotype was obtained from a human donor in good health.

The CDR3 DNA reads as TGTGCCAGCAGCCGACTAGCGGGAGTGGCCGGGGAGCTGTTTTTT. Residues: CASSRLAGVAGELFF. The chain couples TRBV3-1 to TRBJ2-2; 12 bases are a match to TRBD2. The CDR3 contains 15 residues. In germline, CDR1 is LGHDT, CDR2 YNNKEL (reference sequence). V was pared by 4 bases and J by 6 bases, with 3 bases of the junction left unmatched.